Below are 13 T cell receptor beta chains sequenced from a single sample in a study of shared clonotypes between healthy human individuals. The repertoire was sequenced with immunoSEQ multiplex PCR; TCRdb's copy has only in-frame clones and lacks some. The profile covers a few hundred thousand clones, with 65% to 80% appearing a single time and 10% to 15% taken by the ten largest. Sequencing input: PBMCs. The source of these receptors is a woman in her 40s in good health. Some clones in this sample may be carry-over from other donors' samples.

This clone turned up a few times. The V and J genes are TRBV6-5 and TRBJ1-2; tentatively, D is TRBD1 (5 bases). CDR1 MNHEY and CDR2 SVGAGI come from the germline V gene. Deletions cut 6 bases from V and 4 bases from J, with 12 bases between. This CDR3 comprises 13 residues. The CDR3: CASSQGRIYGYTF. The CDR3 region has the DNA TGTGCCAGCAGCCAGGGACGGATCTATGGCTACACCTTC.

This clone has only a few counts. The CDR3 here is CASSLGHLISSYEQYF. Here the CDR3 DNA reads TGTGCCAGCAGCTTAGGGCACCTAATCTCGTCCTACGAGCAGTACTTC. V and J are TRBV7-2 and TRBJ2-7; D is undetermined. Germline loops: CDR1 SGHTA, CDR2 FQGNSA. Trimming stripped 1 base from V and 1 base from J, with 14 bases between. The CDR3 is made up of 16 amino acids.

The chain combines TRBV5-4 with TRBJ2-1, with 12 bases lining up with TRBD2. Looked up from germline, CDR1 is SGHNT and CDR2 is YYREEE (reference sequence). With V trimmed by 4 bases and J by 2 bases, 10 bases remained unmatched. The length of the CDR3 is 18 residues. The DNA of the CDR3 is TGTGCCAGCAGCCGCGGGACTAGCGGGCGGACTACCTACAATGAGCAGTTCTTC. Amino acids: CASSRGTSGRTTYNEQFF.

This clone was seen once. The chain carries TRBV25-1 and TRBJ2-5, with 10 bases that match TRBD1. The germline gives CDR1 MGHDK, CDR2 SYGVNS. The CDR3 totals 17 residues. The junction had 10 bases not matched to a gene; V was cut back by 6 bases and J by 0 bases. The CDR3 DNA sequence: TGTGCCAGCAGCTACGCCCGGACAGGGGGATACCAAGAGACCCAGTACTTC. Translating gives CASSYARTGGYQETQYF.

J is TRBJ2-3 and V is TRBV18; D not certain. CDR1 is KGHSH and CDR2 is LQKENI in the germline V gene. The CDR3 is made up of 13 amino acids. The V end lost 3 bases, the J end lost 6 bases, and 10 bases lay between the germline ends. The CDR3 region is CASSPHAEDTQYF. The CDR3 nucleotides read TGTGCCAGCTCACCCCACGCCGAGGATACGCAGTATTTT.

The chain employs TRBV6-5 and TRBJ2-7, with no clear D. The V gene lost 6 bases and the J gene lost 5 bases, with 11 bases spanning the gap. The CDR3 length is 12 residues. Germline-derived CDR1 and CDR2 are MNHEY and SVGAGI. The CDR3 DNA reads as TGTGCCAGCAGAACGTCAGGCCACGAGCAGTACTTC. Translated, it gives CASRTSGHEQYF.

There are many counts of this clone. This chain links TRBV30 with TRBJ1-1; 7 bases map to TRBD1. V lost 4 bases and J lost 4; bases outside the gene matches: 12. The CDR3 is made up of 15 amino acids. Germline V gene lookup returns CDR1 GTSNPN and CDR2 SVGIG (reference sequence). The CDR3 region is CAWIGRQGLGTEAFF. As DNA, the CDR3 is TGTGCCTGGATAGGTAGACAGGGCTTAGGCACTGAAGCTTTCTTT.

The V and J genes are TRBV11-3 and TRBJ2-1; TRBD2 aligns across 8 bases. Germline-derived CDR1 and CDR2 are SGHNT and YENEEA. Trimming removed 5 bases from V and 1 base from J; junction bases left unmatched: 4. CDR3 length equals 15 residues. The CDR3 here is CASSILAGSYNEQFF. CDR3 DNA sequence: TGTGCCAGCAGCATTTTAGCGGGATCCTACAATGAGCAGTTCTTC.

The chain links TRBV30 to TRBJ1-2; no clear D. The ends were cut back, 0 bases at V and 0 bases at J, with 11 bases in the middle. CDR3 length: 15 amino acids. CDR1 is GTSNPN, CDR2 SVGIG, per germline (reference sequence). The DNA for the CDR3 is TGTGCCTGGAGTGTACCCCAAAGAACTAACTATGGCTACACCTTC. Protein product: CAWSVPQRTNYGYTF.

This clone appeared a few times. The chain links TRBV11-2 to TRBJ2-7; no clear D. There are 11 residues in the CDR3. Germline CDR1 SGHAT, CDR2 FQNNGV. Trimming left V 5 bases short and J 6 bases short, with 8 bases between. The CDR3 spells CASSQLTEQYF. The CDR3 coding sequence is TGTGCCAGCAGCCAACTGACCGAGCAGTACTTC.

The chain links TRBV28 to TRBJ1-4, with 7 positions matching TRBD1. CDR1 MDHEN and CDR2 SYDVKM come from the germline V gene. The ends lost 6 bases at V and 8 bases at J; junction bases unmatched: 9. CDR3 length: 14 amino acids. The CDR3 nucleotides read TGTGCCAGCAGAACACAGGGGACGGGAGAAAAACTGTTTTTT. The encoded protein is CASRTQGTGEKLFF.

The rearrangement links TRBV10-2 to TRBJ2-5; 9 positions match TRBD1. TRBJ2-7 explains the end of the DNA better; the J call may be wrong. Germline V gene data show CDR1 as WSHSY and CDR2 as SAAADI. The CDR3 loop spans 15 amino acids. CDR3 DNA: TGCGCCAGCAGTGAGCCGGACAGGGGACCCTACGAGCAGTACTTC. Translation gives CASSEPDRGPYEQYF.

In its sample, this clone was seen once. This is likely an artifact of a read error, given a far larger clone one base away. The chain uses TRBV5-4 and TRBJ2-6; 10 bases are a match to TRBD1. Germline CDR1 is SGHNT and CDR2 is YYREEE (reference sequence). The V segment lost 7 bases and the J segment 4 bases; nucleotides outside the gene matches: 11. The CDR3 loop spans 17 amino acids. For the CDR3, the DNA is TGTGCCAGCCGGCCCGCCGGGACAGGGGCCGGGGCCAACGTCCTGACTTTC. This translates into CASRPAGTGAGANVLTF. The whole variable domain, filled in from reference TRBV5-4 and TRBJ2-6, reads ETGVTQSPTHLIKTRGQQVTLRCSSQSGHNTVSWYQQALGQGPQFIFQYYREEENGRGNFPPRFSGLQFPNYSSELNVNALELDDSALYLCASRPAGTGAGANVLTFGAGSRLTVL.